The clone carrying this TCR beta chain was detected only a few times. With 60 Vbeta and 13 Jbeta primers, the PCR was carried out. Clones were read by immunoSEQ multiplex PCR, and TCRdb kept only the in-frame ones, dropping some. The data show about 170,000 clones, 84% seen once. V lost 6 bases to trimming and J lost 1 base, with 7 bases between them. In germline, CDR1 is WSHSY, CDR2 SAAADI. The CDR3 extends over 14 amino acids. The data were obtained in a study of cytomegalovirus exposure and HLA in healthy donors. The overall study: As released early, the data held some 80 million unique TCRs from HLA-typed donors.

The specimen was PBMCs. The TCR was taken from a boy under 10 years old in good health and CMV-seronegative. The chain carries TRBV10-2 and TRBJ2-6; no reliable D call. DNA for the CDR3: TGCGCCAGCAGCGACACTTCTGGGGCCAACGTCCTGACTTTC. As protein: CASSDTSGANVLTF.